This TCR beta chain derives from a study of blood T cell repertoires in COVID-19. Study-wide context: From the United States, Italy and Spain came samples of acute and convalescent COVID-19.

Trimming cost V 1 base and J 5 bases, with 11 bases left between them. CDR3 length: 15 amino acids. Germline loops: CDR1 SEHNR, CDR2 FQNEAQ (reference sequence). The method was immunoSEQ multiplex PCR; TCRdb's version includes in-frame clones alone and lacks a portion of them. Of more than 95,000 clones in the sample, 70% to 85% were seen once. The source is a woman older than 75 with active or convalescent COVID-19. The rearrangement uses TRBV7-9 and TRBJ2-2, with D perhaps TRBD1 (6 bases). Sequencing was done on a sample of peripheral blood. The CDR3 region has the DNA TGTGCCAGCAGCTTAGGAACAGGGTATACCGGGGAGCTGTTTTTT. It translates to CASSLGTGYTGELFF.